This TCR beta chain was found in a study of spatial heterogeneity in lung cancer. Whole-study context: 55 to 80 TRACERx patients with early, untreated non-small cell lung cancer donated samples.

Trimming cost V 0 bases and J 3 bases, with 15 bases left between them. The CDR3 is made up of 16 amino acids. Looked up from germline, CDR1 is SGHDT and CDR2 is YYEEEE. The time point: blood at routine non-recurrence follow-up after resection. Whole RNA obtained from tumor, nontumor lung or frozen PBMC underwent sequencing without sorting. Note on this clonotype: This could be a read error, since a much larger clone is one nucleotide away.

A distinct unique molecular identifier was carried by each TCR cDNA molecule. TCRdb reprocessed the 5' RACE reads with MiXCR, giving one entry per CDR3 protein. The sample consists of around 110,000 distinct CDR3 sequences, 9.5% to 15% of them appearing once. The V gene is TRBV5-6, the J gene TRBJ1-1; D possibly corresponds to TRBD1 (5 bases). The sequencing used PBMCs, collected at follow-up. The source is a male donor with early-stage non-small cell lung cancer. The DNA for the CDR3 is TGTGCCAGCAGCTTGGCCCAGGGAGGTATGTACACTGAAGCTTTCTTT. Its translation is CASSLAQGGMYTEAFF.